The rows below give T cell receptor beta chains drawn from one sample of a study of cytomegalovirus exposure and HLA in healthy donors. Assay used: immunoSEQ multiplex PCR; TCRdb lists only in-frame clones, some missing. In total, the table holds 150,000 to 200,000 clones. The source material was PBMCs. Receptors originate from a woman in her late teens or twenties in good health and CMV-seropositive. Each CDR3 is given with its conserved first and last residue.

cdr3_aa,j_call,v_call
CASSEGRGLAAILSYEQYF,TRBJ2-7,TRBV2
CAWSVLRQPQHF,TRBJ1-5,TRBV30
CASSQSGTSINEQFF,TRBJ2-1,TRBV7-6
CASSTTVISAKNIQYF,TRBJ2-4,TRBV19
CAWSRGGPEAFF,TRBJ1-1,TRBV30
CASSPPDRVDPEQFF,TRBJ2-1,TRBV18
CATSTRSGSGMDEQFF,TRBJ2-1,TRBV15
CASSLGRGRADTQYF,TRBJ2-3,TRBV4-1
CASSYSDKGTEAFF,TRBJ1-1,TRBV6-5
CASTSYRGNEQFF,TRBJ2-1,TRBV2
CASSQAGLGQGRGVDYGYTF,TRBJ1-2,TRBV4-3
CSFRTAANTIYF,TRBJ1-3,TRBV29-1
CASSGSVRTSTDTQYF,TRBJ2-3,TRBV7-9
CASRPQTGFRTEAFF,TRBJ1-1,TRBV2
CASRTTGATDTQYF,TRBJ2-3,TRBV19
CASSQHRQGWGGYTF,TRBJ1-2,TRBV14
CASSQEAGINSPLHF,TRBJ1-6,TRBV14
CAISDTGGSGGIQYF,TRBJ2-5,TRBV10-3
CASSYSGTRYEQYF,TRBJ2-7,TRBV5-4
CAISEWGEQETQYF,TRBJ2-5,TRBV10-3
CASSPVVASPLHF,TRBJ1-6,TRBV7-2
CASIDRAVGGYTF,TRBJ1-2,TRBV19
CASSSRQGAPNSYGYTF,TRBJ1-2,TRBV28
CASSEVGGRRVYEQYF,TRBJ2-7,TRBV6-1
CASSLGIQREGRETQYF,TRBJ2-5,TRBV5-1
CASSQGEGGPDTQYF,TRBJ2-3,TRBV4-2
CASSPPGTGGLGETQYF,TRBJ2-5,TRBV5-4
CASSGHRGAGTVNTEAFF,TRBJ1-1,TRBV2
CASSQEGDSGGQETQYF,TRBJ2-5,TRBV4-2
CASSLRLNNEQFF,TRBJ2-1,TRBV7-3
CASSFQGHGELFF,TRBJ2-2,TRBV11-3
CASSLDGAGTDTQYF,TRBJ2-3,TRBV7-3
CATSRTGVRSSGANVLTF,TRBJ2-6,TRBV15
CASSPGLTSYEQYF,TRBJ2-7,TRBV7-6
CASTRQILLYF,TRBJ2-3,TRBV2
CASSDRVAATDTQYF,TRBJ2-3,TRBV10-2
CASSHSQDSTEAFF,TRBJ1-1,TRBV4-3
CASSLQGSNTEAFF,TRBJ1-1,TRBV7-6
CASSAPPDSYNEQFF,TRBJ2-1,TRBV9
CAIRMTGNTEAFF,TRBJ1-1,TRBV10-3
CASSSGTSSNEQFF,TRBJ2-1,TRBV6-4
CTSSQGKSGAAEETQYF,TRBJ2-5,TRBV1
CASSSQGGRVTYEQYF,TRBJ2-7,TRBV7-2
CASSSVYGEANYGYTF,TRBJ1-2,TRBV5-1
CASSKDGYGPTGELFF,TRBJ2-2,TRBV21-1
CASSEAGRGIAGGETQYF,TRBJ2-5,TRBV6-1
CASSLAGGVTYYEQYF,TRBJ2-7,TRBV27
CATSRAGRGGLYEQYF,TRBJ2-7,TRBV15
CASSAFGEGRPYNEQFF,TRBJ2-1,TRBV9
CSVVVPNTGELFF,TRBJ2-2,TRBV29-1
CASSPGTSGPIGSYEQYF,TRBJ2-7,TRBV18
CASSPNRASMNTEAFF,TRBJ1-1,TRBV5-4
CASSRGQDAFF,TRBJ1-1,TRBV19
CASRTLETQYF,TRBJ2-5,TRBV6-5
CASRQWDRGNTEAFF,TRBJ1-1,TRBV19
CASRFCTGAKRLMNTEAFF,TRBJ1-1,TRBV12-2
CAWRSGTANTEAFF,TRBJ1-1,TRBV30
CASSRNSGIGETQYF,TRBJ2-5,TRBV5-4
CASSQRQGNQPQHF,TRBJ1-5,TRBV18
CAWSVNGFYEQYF,.,TRBV30